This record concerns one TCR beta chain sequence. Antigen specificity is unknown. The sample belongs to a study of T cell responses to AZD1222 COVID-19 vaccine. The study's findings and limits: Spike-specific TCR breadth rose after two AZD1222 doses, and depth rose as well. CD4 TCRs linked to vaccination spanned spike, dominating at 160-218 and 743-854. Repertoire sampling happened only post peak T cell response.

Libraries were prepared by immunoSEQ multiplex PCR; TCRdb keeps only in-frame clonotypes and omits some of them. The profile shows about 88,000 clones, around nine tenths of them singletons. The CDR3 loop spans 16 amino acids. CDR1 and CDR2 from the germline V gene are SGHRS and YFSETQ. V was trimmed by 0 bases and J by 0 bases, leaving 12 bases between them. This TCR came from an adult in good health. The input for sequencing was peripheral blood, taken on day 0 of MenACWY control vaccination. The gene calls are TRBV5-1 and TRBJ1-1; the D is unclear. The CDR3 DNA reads TGCGCCAGCAGCTTGGAAGTGTTAGAAATGAACACTGAAGCTTTCTTT. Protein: CASSLEVLEMNTEAFF.